The present entry profiles one T cell receptor beta chain with its context. This specimen comes from a study of blood T cell repertoires in COVID-19. As for the study in general: Samples taken during acute and convalescent COVID-19 were collected in the United States, Italy and Spain. The cDNA or gDNA used as material had been derived from T cells, B-cell-depleted T cells, or PBMCs.

Seattle participants joined during active infection and were tracked over time. Under the authors' procedure: Amplification of reference gene primers provided the estimated nucleated cell counts. This table comes from immunoSEQ multiplex PCR, and its TCRdb copy is limited to in-frame clones, with some not included. That table furnishes V, J and clone size, whereas the DNA furnished D and trimming. Of 150,000 or so clones listed, around 75% are singletons. The sequencing sample was made of peripheral blood. The source of this sequence is an older woman with COVID-19, enrolled during active disease.

The chain's CDR3 is CASSLARARIGPQETQYF. The CDR3, as DNA: TGTGCCAGCAGCTTAGCGAGGGCGCGAATAGGGCCCCAAGAGACCCAGTACTTC. The chain uses TRBV7-2 and TRBJ2-5, with D maybe TRBD2 (5 bases). Germline CDR1 and CDR2: SGHTA and FQGNSA. There are 18 residues in the CDR3. V shed 0 bases and J shed 1 base, with 18 bases lying between them. The variable domain in full, with the rest retrieved from reference TRBV7-2 and TRBJ2-5, is GAGVSQSPSNKVTEKGKDVELRCDPISGHTALYWYRQSLGQGLEFLIYFQGNSAPDKSGLPSDRFSAERTGGSVSTLTIQRTQQEDSAVYLCASSLARARIGPQETQYFGPGTRLLVL.